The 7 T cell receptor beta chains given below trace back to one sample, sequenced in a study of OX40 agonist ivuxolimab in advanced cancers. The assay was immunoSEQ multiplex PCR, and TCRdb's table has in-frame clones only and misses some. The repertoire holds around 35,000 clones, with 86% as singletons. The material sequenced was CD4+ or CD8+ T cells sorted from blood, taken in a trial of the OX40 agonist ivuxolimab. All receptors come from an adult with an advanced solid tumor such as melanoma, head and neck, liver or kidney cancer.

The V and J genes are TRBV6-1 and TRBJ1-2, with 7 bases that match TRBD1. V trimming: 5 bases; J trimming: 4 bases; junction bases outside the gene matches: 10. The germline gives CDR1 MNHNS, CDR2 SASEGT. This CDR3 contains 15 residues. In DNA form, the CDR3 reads TGTGCCAGCAGTCAGCTCCCCGGGACAGCCTATGGCTACACCTTC. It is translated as CASSQLPGTAYGYTF.

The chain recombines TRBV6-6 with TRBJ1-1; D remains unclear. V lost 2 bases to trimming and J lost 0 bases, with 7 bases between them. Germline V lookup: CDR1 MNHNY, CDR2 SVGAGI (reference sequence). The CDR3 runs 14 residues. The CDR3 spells CASSYREMNTEAFF. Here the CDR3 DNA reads TGTGCCAGCAGTTACCGGGAGATGAACACTGAAGCTTTCTTT.

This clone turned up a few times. The CDR3 region has the DNA TGCGCCAGCAGCCCAGTGGGGCCCGGGGAGCTGTTTTTT. This encodes CASSPVGPGELFF. The V gene is TRBV4-3, the J gene TRBJ2-2, with a weak D call TRBD1 (5 bases). Germline-derived CDR1 and CDR2 are LGHNA and YSLEER. The CDR3 contains 13 residues. With 4 bases removed from V and 6 bases from J, the gap between germline ends came to 9 bases.

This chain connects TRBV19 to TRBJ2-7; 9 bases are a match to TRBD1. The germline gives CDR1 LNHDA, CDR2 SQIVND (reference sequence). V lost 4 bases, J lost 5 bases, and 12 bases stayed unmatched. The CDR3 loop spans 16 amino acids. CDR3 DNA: TGTGCCAGTAGTACAAGGCCGGGGGACAGGGTCGACGAGCAGTACTTC. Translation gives CASSTRPGDRVDEQYF.

The CDR3 nucleotides are TGCGCCAGCAGCGCCAATCCTAGCGGGGAATATAGAGATGAGCAGTTCTTC. Its protein product is CASSANPSGEYRDEQFF. The rearrangement links TRBV5-1 to TRBJ2-1, with TRBD2 matching 9 bases. In germline, CDR1 is SGHRS, CDR2 YFSETQ. CDR3 length equals 17 residues. V shed 4 bases, J shed 8 bases, and the junction held 16 bases outside the gene matches.

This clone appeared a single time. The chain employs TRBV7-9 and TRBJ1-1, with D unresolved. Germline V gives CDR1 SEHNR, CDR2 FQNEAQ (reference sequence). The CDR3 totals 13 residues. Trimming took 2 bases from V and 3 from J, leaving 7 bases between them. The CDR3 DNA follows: TGTGCCAGCAGCTTACGAGGCGACACTGAAGCTTTCTTT. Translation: CASSLRGDTEAFF.

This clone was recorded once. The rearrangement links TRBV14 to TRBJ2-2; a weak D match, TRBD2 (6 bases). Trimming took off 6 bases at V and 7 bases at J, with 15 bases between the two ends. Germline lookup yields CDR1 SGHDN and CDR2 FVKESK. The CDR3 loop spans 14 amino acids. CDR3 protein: CASRRAGLYGELFF. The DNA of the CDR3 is TGTGCCAGCAGAAGGGCGGGGTTATACGGGGAGCTGTTTTTT.